The clone carrying this T cell receptor beta chain appeared a few times. This specimen belongs to a study of cytomegalovirus exposure and HLA in healthy donors. CDR3 length: 15 residues. V was shortened by 3 bases and J by 1 base, with 9 bases between the two germline ends. Germline lookup yields CDR1 SNHLY and CDR2 FYNNEI. The PCR employed 60 Vbeta primers together with 13 Jbeta primers. The protocol was immunoSEQ multiplex PCR, while the TCRdb copy is restricted to in-frame clones and leaves out a portion. Of 95,000 to 150,000 clones in the sample, more than 60% were seen once. The chain links TRBV2 to TRBJ2-2; D uncertain. The specimen was PBMCs. This clonotype was sampled from a woman aged 40 to 49 in good health and CMV-seropositive. Written as DNA, the CDR3 is TGTGCCAGCAGTGACGTGACGGGGAACACCGGGGAGCTGTTTTTT. Protein product: CASSDVTGNTGELFF.